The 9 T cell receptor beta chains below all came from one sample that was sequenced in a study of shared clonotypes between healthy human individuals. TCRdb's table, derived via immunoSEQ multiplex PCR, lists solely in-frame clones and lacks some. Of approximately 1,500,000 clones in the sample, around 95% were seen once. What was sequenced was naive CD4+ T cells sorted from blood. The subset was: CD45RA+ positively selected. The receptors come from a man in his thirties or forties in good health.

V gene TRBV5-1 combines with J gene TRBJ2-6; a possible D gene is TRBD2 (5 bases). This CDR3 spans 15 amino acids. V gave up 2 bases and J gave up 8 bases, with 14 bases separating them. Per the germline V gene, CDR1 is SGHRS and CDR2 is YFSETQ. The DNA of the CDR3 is TGCGCCAGCAGCTTTAATGACCCCGGGACCAACGTCCTGACTTTC. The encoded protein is CASSFNDPGTNVLTF.

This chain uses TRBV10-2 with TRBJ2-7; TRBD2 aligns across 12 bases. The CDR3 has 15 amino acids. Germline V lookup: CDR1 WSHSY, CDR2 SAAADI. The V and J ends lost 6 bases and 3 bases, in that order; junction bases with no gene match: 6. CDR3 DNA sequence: TGCGCCAGCAGGCCGGGACTAGCGGGCGTCTACGAGCAGTACTTC. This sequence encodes CASRPGLAGVYEQYF.

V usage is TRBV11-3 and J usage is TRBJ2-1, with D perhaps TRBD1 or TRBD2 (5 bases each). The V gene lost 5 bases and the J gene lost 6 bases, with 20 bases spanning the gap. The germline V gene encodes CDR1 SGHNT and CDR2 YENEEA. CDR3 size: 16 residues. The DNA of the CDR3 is TGTGCCAGCAGCCTCGCCCCGGGACGGAAGTTCAATGAGCAGTTCTTC. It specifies CASSLAPGRKFNEQFF.

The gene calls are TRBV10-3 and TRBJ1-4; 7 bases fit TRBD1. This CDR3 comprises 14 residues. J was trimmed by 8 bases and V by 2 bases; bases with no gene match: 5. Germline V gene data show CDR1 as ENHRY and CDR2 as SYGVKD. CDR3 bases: TGTGCCATCAGTGAGGGCAGGGGGGGAGAAAAACTGTTTTTT. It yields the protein CAISEGRGGEKLFF.

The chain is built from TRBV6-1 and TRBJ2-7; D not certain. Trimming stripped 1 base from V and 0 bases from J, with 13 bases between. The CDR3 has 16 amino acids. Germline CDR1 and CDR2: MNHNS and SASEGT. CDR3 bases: TGTGCCAGCAGTGAAGGAGTGTTGCAGATCTCCTACGAGCAGTACTTC. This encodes CASSEGVLQISYEQYF.

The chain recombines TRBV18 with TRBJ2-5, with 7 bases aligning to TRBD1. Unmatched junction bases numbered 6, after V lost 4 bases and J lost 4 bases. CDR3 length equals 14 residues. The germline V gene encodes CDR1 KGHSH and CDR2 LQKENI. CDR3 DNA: TGTGCCAGCTCACTGGGGACAGTCAGAGAGACCCAGTACTTC. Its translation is CASSLGTVRETQYF.

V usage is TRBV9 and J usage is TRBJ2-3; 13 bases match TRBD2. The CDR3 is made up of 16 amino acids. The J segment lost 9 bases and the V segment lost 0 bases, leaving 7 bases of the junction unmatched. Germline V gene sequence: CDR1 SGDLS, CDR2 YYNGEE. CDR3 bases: TGTGCCAGCAGCGTAGGACTAGCGGGAGGAGGCTTAACGCAGTATTTT. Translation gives CASSVGLAGGGLTQYF.

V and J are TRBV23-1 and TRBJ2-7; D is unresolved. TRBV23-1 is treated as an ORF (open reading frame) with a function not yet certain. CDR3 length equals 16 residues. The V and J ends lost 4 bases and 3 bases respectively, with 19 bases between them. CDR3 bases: TGCGCCAGCAGTCGGAAAGGGTCCACCAAGGACTACGAGCAGTACTTC. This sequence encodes CASSRKGSTKDYEQYF.

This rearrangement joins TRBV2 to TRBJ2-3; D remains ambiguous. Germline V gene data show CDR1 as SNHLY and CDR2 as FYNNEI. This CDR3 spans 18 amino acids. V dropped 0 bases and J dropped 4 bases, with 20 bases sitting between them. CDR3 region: CASSEALPKTFVPDTQYF. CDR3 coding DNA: TGTGCCAGCAGTGAAGCGCTTCCGAAGACATTCGTTCCAGATACGCAGTATTTT.